This T cell receptor (beta chain) was retrieved from a study of CD8+ T cells in alopecia areata. General study findings and limits: Researchers say the link of baseline CD8+ expansion to response remains uncertain, with one nonresponder. Although TCR sharing was seen in mice, sharing across patients was less clear, possibly for HLA-related reasons.

About this clone itself: Its antigen remains unknown.

Sequencing templates came from extracted RNA that was reverse transcribed into cDNA. TCRdb's copy holds only in-frame clones and misses some; the assay was immunoSEQ multiplex PCR. Seen here are 150,000 to 200,000 clones, roughly 60% observed once, and the top ten hold 1.3%. Treatment given: oral pan-JAK inhibitor, 5-10 mg twice daily. Peripheral blood and lesional scalp punch biopsies were taken from alopecia areata patients. Here the sequenced sample was CD4+ T cells sorted from blood, taken between weeks 47 and 50, from a patient treated with tofacitinib. The clonotype originates from a human donor with alopecia areata.

CDR3 loop: CASRGDGIYGYTF. The CDR3 DNA sequence: TGTGCCAGCAGAGGGGACGGAATCTATGGCTACACCTTC. The genes are TRBV2 and TRBJ1-2; D may be TRBD1 (5 bases). The CDR3 covers 13 residues. Germline V lookup: CDR1 SNHLY, CDR2 FYNNEI. V lost 6 bases to trimming and J lost 4 bases, with 12 bases between them.